The subject of this entry is one TCR beta chain. This specimen comes from a study of PD-L1 blockade in urothelial cancer. Produced via immunoSEQ multiplex PCR; TCRdb's table is partial and in-frame only. This table has 85,000 to 130,000 clones, about 90% appearing once. Each patient supplied 1 to 8 pretreatment and on-treatment samples. J gave up 3 bases and V 5 bases, and 3 bases lay outside the gene matches. The CDR3 loop spans 15 amino acids. In germline, CDR1 is SEHNR, CDR2 FQNEAQ (reference sequence). V is TRBV7-9 and J is TRBJ2-5, with 13 bases lining up with TRBD2. This sequence originates from an elderly woman with urothelial cancer. The specimen was PBMCs, collected around atezolizumab (anti-PD-L1) treatment. The CDR3 loop is CASSPLAGGKETQYF. The CDR3 DNA sequence: TGTGCCAGCAGCCCACTAGCGGGAGGGAAAGAGACCCAGTACTTC.